This T cell receptor beta chain originates from a study of cytomegalovirus exposure and HLA in healthy donors. Whole-study findings and limits: Using the classifier, cytomegalovirus status was reportedly diagnosed with high specificity and sensitivity. As a later analysis revealed, the rate of TCR association differed by HLA locus, with DRB1 most and HLA-C fewest.

As to this clone: Antigen: not known.

J was trimmed by 7 bases and V by 4 bases; bases with no gene match: 7. The CDR3 has 15 amino acids. Germline V gene data show CDR1 as MDHEN and CDR2 as SYDVKM. 60 Vbeta and 13 Jbeta primers were used in PCR. Sequenced by immunoSEQ multiplex PCR; TCRdb stores in-frame clones only, minus some. The sample lists some 190,000 clones; 70% to 85% were seen once. The sample was PBMCs. The sequence was collected from a man aged 40-49 years in good health and CMV-seropositive. This chain connects TRBV28 to TRBJ2-1; 10 nucleotides line up with TRBD2. The CDR3 region is CASSSPSGSNNEQFF. In DNA, the CDR3 is TGTGCCAGCAGTTCACCTAGCGGGAGTAATAATGAGCAGTTCTTC.